The clone carrying this TCR beta chain was counted between two and nine times. No antigen is known for it. The data were obtained in a study of regulatory T cells in long-lasting Graves disease. Study context: Duration of antithyroid drug therapy among newly diagnosed Graves' patients was under 3 months. Study-wide findings and caveats: Segments TRBV28, TRBJ1-2 and TRBJ2-5 showed preferential usage in persistent disease.

Stated time point: newly diagnosed GD, antithyroid drugs for less than 3 months. Extracted PBMC RNA gave rise to the TCR library. Criteria from the American Thyroid Association guidelines were applied to diagnose Graves' disease. Libraries of TCR beta came from iRepertoire HTBI primers plus Arm-PCR of CDR3 regions. TCRdb processed the multiplex PCR reads anew with MiXCR; each CDR3 protein has one entry. Of fewer than 650,000 distinct CDR3 sequences listed, approximately 15% are singletons. CDR3 size: 14 residues. Germline V gene sequence: CDR1 GTSNPN, CDR2 SVGIG (reference sequence). V dropped 0 bases and J dropped 7 bases, with 15 bases sitting between them. The same data also contributed to another study, on T cells in Graves' hyperthyroidism and ophthalmopathy. That paper notes: A 13 V-J signature model discriminated ophthalmopathy versus stable hyperthyroidism.

The rearrangement links TRBV30 to TRBJ1-2; D gene unclear. Sequences were derived from peripheral blood mononuclear cells (PBMCs), sampled at new diagnosis, from a patient treated with antithyroid drugs. This receptor was taken from a woman in her twenties or thirties with Graves disease. CDR3 residues: CAWSVPPGFRGYTF. DNA of the CDR3: TGTGCCTGGAGTGTACCCCCAGGCTTTCGTGGCTACACCTTC.